Following are 29 T cell receptor beta chains from one sample sequenced in a study of control samples from healthy donors and cancer patients. Sequenced by immunoSEQ multiplex PCR; TCRdb stores in-frame clones only, minus some. This sample has roughly 80,000 clones; roughly 92% occur once, and the top ten carry about 5%. Sequenced sample: blood. The source is a woman between 55 and 75 years old in good health.

The chain recombines TRBV4-3 with TRBJ2-3, with TRBD2 identical over 8 bases. Germline values: CDR1 LGHNA, CDR2 YSLEER. The CDR3 covers 17 residues. The junction had 7 bases not matched to a gene; V was cut back by 0 bases and J by 2 bases. The CDR3 DNA sequence: TGCGCCAGCAGCCAAGATCGAGTAGCGGGGTACACAGATACGCAGTATTTT. This gives the protein CASSQDRVAGYTDTQYF.

The V call is TRBV7-5, the J call TRBJ2-1; the D call TRBD2 from the table was never checked on the DNA. TRBV7-5 is designated a pseudogene. CDR3 size: 19 residues. The CDR3: CARSLARSGRAVSYNEQFF. The CDR3 coding sequence is TGTGCCAGAAGCTTAGCTCGAAGCGGGAGGGCAGTTTCCTACAATGAGCAGTTCTTC.

This clone occurred a few times. This chain uses TRBV30 with TRBJ1-1; D is uncertain. The length of the CDR3 is 12 residues. Germline V lookup: CDR1 GTSNPN, CDR2 SVGIG (reference sequence). V was cut by 4 bases and J by 10 bases, with 16 bases left in between. Here the CDR3 reads CAWTPTGITAFF. The CDR3, as DNA: TGTGCCTGGACCCCGACCGGGATTACAGCTTTCTTT.

The gene calls are TRBV5-1 and TRBJ2-1; 8 nucleotides line up with TRBD2. The CDR3 consists of 16 residues. Per the germline V gene, CDR1 is SGHRS and CDR2 is YFSETQ. The ends lost 4 bases at V and 7 bases at J; junction bases unmatched: 13. As DNA, the CDR3 is TGCGCCAGCAGCGTCCGACTAGCGCAGGGAGTAAATGAGCAGTTCTTC. Translating gives CASSVRLAQGVNEQFF.

This clone was recorded once. The chain has TRBV11-2 and TRBJ2-5, with 9 bases lining up with TRBD2. The CDR3 covers 16 residues. Germline assignment: CDR1 SGHAT and CDR2 FQNNGV. With 4 bases clipped from V and 0 bases from J, the junction kept 6 bases outside the gene matches. The DNA for the CDR3 is TGTGCCAGCAGCTCCGGACTAGCGCCCTACCAAGAGACCCAGTACTTC. It is translated as CASSSGLAPYQETQYF. The full variable domain, its missing parts supplied by reference TRBV11-2 and TRBJ2-5, is EAGVAQSPRYKIIEKRQSVAFWCNPISGHATLYWYQQILGQGPKLLIQFQNNGVVDDSQLPKDRFSAERLKGVDSTLKIQPAKLEDSAVYLCASSSGLAPYQETQYFGPGTRLLVL.

The CDR3 sequence: CASSAAETQYF. The CDR3 nucleotides read TGTGCCAGCAGCGCCGCGGAGACCCAGTACTTC. This rearrangement joins TRBV7-2 to TRBJ2-5; D is uncertain. The CDR3 has 11 amino acids. V was trimmed by 5 bases and J by 5 bases, leaving 6 bases between them. Germline assignment: CDR1 SGHTA and CDR2 FQGNSA.

This sequence joins TRBV7-2 and TRBJ2-5, with D uncertain. Trimming cost V 1 base and J 0 bases, with 6 bases left between them. Germline CDR1 reads SGHTA; CDR2 reads FQGNSA. The CDR3 is 14 residues long. CDR3 nucleotides: TGTGCCAGCAGCTTAGGCGCGTACCAAGAGACCCAGTACTTC. Translation gives CASSLGAYQETQYF.

This sequence joins TRBV5-1 and TRBJ2-1; tentative D call: TRBD1 (6 bases). V lost 5 bases to trimming and J lost 4 bases, with 10 bases between them. CDR1 and CDR2 from the germline V gene are SGHRS and YFSETQ. CDR3 length: 13 residues. CDR3 sequence: CASSPGEYNEQFF. For the CDR3, the DNA is TGCGCCAGCAGTCCAGGGGAGTACAATGAGCAGTTCTTC.

The rearrangement joins TRBV28 to TRBJ2-7; possibly TRBD1 or TRBD2 for D (5 bases each). This CDR3 comprises 16 residues. The V end was cut by 4 bases, the J end by 0 bases, with 16 bases between. CDR1 and CDR2 (germline): MDHEN, SYDVKM. CDR3 loop: CASSSPGWGTSYEQYF. CDR3 coding DNA: TGTGCCAGCAGTTCCCCAGGTTGGGGGACCTCCTACGAGCAGTACTTC.

This sequence joins TRBV5-1 and TRBJ1-1; TRBD1 agrees at 11 bases. Trimming took 9 bases from V and 3 from J; bases not matched to a gene: 16. The CDR3 length is 17 residues. CDR1 SGHRS and CDR2 YFSETQ come from the germline V gene. Here the CDR3 reads CATSPAGQGAYDTEAFF. The CDR3 coding sequence is TGCGCCACCTCCCCTGCAGGACAGGGGGCTTATGACACTGAAGCTTTCTTT. The whole variable domain, remainder taken from reference TRBV5-1 and TRBJ1-1, is KAGVTQTPRYLIKTRGQQVTLSCSPISGHRSVSWYQQTPGQGLQFLFEYFSETQRNKGNFPGRFSGRQFSNSRSEMNVSTLELGDSALYLCATSPAGQGAYDTEAFFGQGTRLTVV.

V usage is TRBV5-8 and J usage is TRBJ1-4, with D perhaps matching TRBD1 (6 bases). V was pared by 0 bases and J by 1 base, with 7 bases between. Per the germline V gene, CDR1 is SGHTS and CDR2 is YDEGEE. CDR3 length equals 15 residues. The CDR3 region is CASSLEGGTNEKLFF. DNA for the CDR3: TGTGCCAGCAGCTTGGAAGGGGGAACTAATGAAAAACTGTTTTTT.

The rearrangement links TRBV11-2 to TRBJ2-3; TRBD2 aligns across 11 bases. Looked up from germline, CDR1 is SGHAT and CDR2 is FQNNGV. The CDR3 loop spans 16 amino acids. Trimming at V came to 5 bases and at J to 4 bases, leaving 8 bases not matched to a gene. The CDR3 sequence is CASSPRLAGTADTQYF. CDR3 sequence (DNA): TGTGCCAGCAGCCCCCGACTAGCGGGAACAGCAGATACGCAGTATTTT.

This clone was found once. The gene calls are TRBV5-5 and TRBJ2-5, with 7 bases matching TRBD1. This CDR3 has 14 amino acids. CDR1 is SGHKS, CDR2 YYEKEE, per germline (reference sequence). Trimming removed 2 bases from V and 6 bases from J; junction bases left unmatched: 7. The CDR3 DNA reads as TGTGCCAGCAGCTTAACCGGGACAGAGCAGACCCAGTACTTC. Translated: CASSLTGTEQTQYF.

This CDR3 is CSGISGFNTYEQYF. DNA for the CDR3: TGCAGCGGGATTTCAGGGTTCAACACCTACGAGCAGTACTTC. The genes are TRBV29-1 and TRBJ2-7; a weak D match, TRBD1 (5 bases). V lost 7 bases, J lost 2 bases, and 18 bases lay in between. Germline V gene sequence: CDR1 SQVTM, CDR2 ANQGSEA. The CDR3 runs to 14 residues.

This chain links TRBV5-8 with TRBJ1-1; no clear D gene. Trimming removed 0 bases from V and 1 base from J, with 7 bases in between. This CDR3 is 14 amino acids long. In germline, CDR1 is SGHTS, CDR2 YDEGEE. This chain's CDR3 is CASSLGRRNTEAFF. The CDR3 DNA is TGTGCCAGCAGCTTGGGGCGGAGGAACACTGAAGCTTTCTTT.

The chain has TRBV18 and TRBJ2-7; 9 bases agree with TRBD2. Trimming cost V 0 bases and J 2 bases; bases outside gene matches: 2. The CDR3 length is 15 residues. Germline V gene lookup returns CDR1 KGHSH and CDR2 LQKENI. The CDR3 coding sequence is TGTGCCAGCTCACCACCCGCTAGCGGGACCTACGAGCAGTACTTC. Its translation: CASSPPASGTYEQYF.

The V and J genes are TRBV27 and TRBJ1-1, with a weak D call TRBD1 (5 bases). The CDR3 length is 12 residues. V was trimmed by 8 bases and J by 5 bases, leaving 12 bases between them. Germline V gene data show CDR1 as MNHEY and CDR2 as SMNVEV (reference sequence). CDR3 region: CASGRDLTEAFF. In DNA, the CDR3 is TGTGCCAGCGGCCGGGACCTAACTGAAGCTTTCTTT.

The chain couples TRBV19 to TRBJ1-1; D not certain. The CDR3 has 14 residues. The germline V gene encodes CDR1 LNHDA and CDR2 SQIVND (reference sequence). Trimming removed 5 bases at V and 0 bases at J, with 10 bases between. This CDR3 is CASSSGSMNTEAFF. The CDR3, as DNA: TGTGCCAGTAGTTCGGGAAGCATGAACACTGAAGCTTTCTTT.

This chain links TRBV5-1 with TRBJ2-5; D is possibly TRBD1 (5 bases). V was pared by 4 bases and J by 5 bases, with 12 bases between. The CDR3 totals 13 residues. The germline CDR1 and CDR2 sequences are SGHRS and YFSETQ. The CDR3: CASSDRLGETQYF. The DNA for the CDR3 is TGCGCCAGCAGCGACAGATTAGGGGAGACCCAGTACTTC.

The chain uses TRBV19 and TRBJ1-1, with TRBD1 identical over 7 bases. The V and J ends lost 10 bases and 3 bases, in that order; junction bases with no gene match: 8. This CDR3 has 13 amino acids. From germline, CDR1 is LNHDA and CDR2 SQIVND (reference sequence). The chain's CDR3 is CATLRRGHTEAFF. The CDR3 DNA reads as TGTGCCACCCTGAGGAGGGGGCACACTGAAGCTTTCTTT. The full variable domain, in which reference TRBV19 and TRBJ1-1 provide the parts outside the CDR3, is DGGITQSPKYLFRKEGQNVTLSCEQNLNHDAMYWYRQDPGQGLRLIYYSQIVNDFQKGDIAEGYSVSREKKESFPLTVTSAQKNPTAFYLCATLRRGHTEAFFGQGTRLTVV.

The chain employs TRBV9 and TRBJ2-6; D gene uncertain. The CDR3 has 17 residues. Per germline, CDR1 SGDLS and CDR2 YYNGEE. With 0 bases removed from V and 0 bases from J, the gap between germline ends came to 10 bases. CDR3 sequence (DNA): TGTGCCAGCAGCGTAGCTTACCGATCCTCTGGGGCCAACGTCCTGACTTTC. Protein product: CASSVAYRSSGANVLTF.

This chain connects TRBV9 to TRBJ1-2, with D perhaps matching TRBD1 (5 bases). Germline loops: CDR1 SGDLS, CDR2 YYNGEE. CDR3 length equals 15 residues. Trimming left V 4 bases short and J 5 bases short, with 18 bases between. CDR3 sequence: CASSPPLGHRYGYTF. CDR3 coding DNA: TGTGCCAGCAGCCCCCCTTTAGGACACCGATATGGCTACACCTTC.

The chain links TRBV19 to TRBJ2-1; D gene ambiguous. V lost 7 bases, J lost 5 bases, and 12 bases lay in between. CDR3 length equals 13 residues. The V gene's germline CDR1 is LNHDA and CDR2 SQIVND (reference sequence). CDR3 region: CASTRTFNNEQFF. DNA for the CDR3: TGTGCCAGTACCAGAACGTTCAACAATGAGCAGTTCTTC.

The rearrangement links TRBV5-8 to TRBJ2-3; no reliable D call. The CDR3 length is 14 residues. Germline V gene lookup returns CDR1 SGHTS and CDR2 YDEGEE. V lost 1 base to trimming and J lost 6 bases, with 12 bases between them. The CDR3 DNA is TGTGCCAGCAGCTTGCCCCTGTTAAGGGATACGCAGTATTTT. Its protein product is CASSLPLLRDTQYF.

The CDR3, as DNA: TGTGCCAGTAGTATTCAGGGGGCGTCGGTAGGCTACACCTTC. This codes for CASSIQGASVGYTF. The chain carries TRBV19 and TRBJ1-2; the match to TRBD1 covers 8 bases. The CDR3 totals 14 residues. The germline CDR1 and CDR2 sequences are LNHDA and SQIVND (reference sequence). V was pared by 3 bases and J by 8 bases, with 8 bases of the junction left unmatched.

The chain is built from TRBV15 and TRBJ2-6, with D tentatively TRBD1 or TRBD2 (5 bases each). The germline gives CDR1 LNHNV, CDR2 YYDKDF (reference sequence). The CDR3 runs 16 residues. V lost 0 bases, J lost 0 bases, and 6 bases lay in between. The CDR3 nucleotides are TGTGCCACCAGCAGAGAGAGGGGCTCTGGGGCCAACGTCCTGACTTTC. Its protein product is CATSRERGSGANVLTF.

This chain uses TRBV4-2 with TRBJ1-3, with D perhaps matching TRBD1 (5 bases). The CDR3 is 17 amino acids. In germline, CDR1 is LGHNA, CDR2 YNFKEQ. Trimming pared 0 bases from V and 0 bases from J, leaving 12 bases between. The CDR3 reads CASSQDGGPFSGNTIYF. The DNA for the CDR3 is TGTGCCAGCAGCCAAGATGGGGGACCTTTCTCTGGAAACACCATATATTTT.

The rearrangement uses TRBV28 and TRBJ1-1; the D gene is possibly TRBD1 (6 bases). From germline, CDR1 is MDHEN and CDR2 SYDVKM. CDR3 length: 18 amino acids. V shed 8 bases and J shed 3 bases, with 28 bases lying between them. CDR3 nucleotide sequence: TGTGCCAGCCCCCCCCGGCTGGGGGGCCATAGTAGGGACACTGAAGCTTTCTTT. Its protein is CASPPRLGGHSRDTEAFF.

The chain recombines TRBV19 with TRBJ2-6; 7 bases are a match to TRBD1. This CDR3 is built from 16 residues. V dropped 5 bases and J dropped 0; count of bases not matched to a gene: 4. Germline V lookup: CDR1 LNHDA, CDR2 SQIVND (reference sequence). The CDR3 nucleotides are TGTGCCAGTAGTCCCGGGACAGCCTCTGGGGCCAACGTCCTGACTTTC. This gives the protein CASSPGTASGANVLTF.